Listed below are T cell receptor beta chains from one sample, sequenced in a study of T-cell memory formation after mild COVID-19. MiXCR, run by TCRdb on the 5' RACE reads, gives a single entry per CDR3 protein. The sample carries a few hundred thousand distinct CDR3 sequences, roughly 19% recorded once. Material: PBMCs or a T cell subset sorted from them (not recorded which). Every receptor here comes from a man younger than 35 who had mild COVID-19 (a few samples of this study predate the infection). Cell type and time point are not known. The CDR3 runs from the conserved cysteine through the conserved F or W. The D gene is left open where the match is weak. Only some rows state a clone size, as once, few, many or a class for expanded clones.

j_gene: TRBJ2-4
abundance: NA
v_gene: TRBV4-3
d_gene: NA
CDR3aa: CASSQDYLTLNIQYF
CDR3nt: TGCGCCAGCAGCCAAGACTATTTGACACTAAACATTCAGTACTTC

j_gene: TRBJ2-1
abundance: NA
v_gene: TRBV5-6
d_gene: NA
CDR3aa: CASSSLGGADYNEQFF
CDR3nt: TGTGCCAGCAGCTCACTGGGGGGGGCCGACTACAATGAGCAGTTCTTC

j_gene: TRBJ1-5
abundance: many
v_gene: TRBV7-8
d_gene: TRBD1
CDR3aa: CASSPGTGANQPQHF
CDR3nt: TGTGCCAGCAGCCCAGGGACAGGGGCCAATCAGCCCCAGCATTTT

j_gene: TRBJ1-2
abundance: few
v_gene: TRBV4-3
d_gene: TRBD1
CDR3aa: CASSHRQGAYGYTF
CDR3nt: TGCGCCAGCAGCCATAGACAGGGGGCCTATGGCTACACCTTC

j_gene: TRBJ2-3
abundance: NA
v_gene: TRBV10-3
d_gene: TRBD1
CDR3aa: CAITRQGTDTQYF
CDR3nt: TGTGCCATCACCAGACAGGGGACAGATACGCAGTATTTT

j_gene: TRBJ2-1
abundance: few
v_gene: TRBV6-2/TRBV6-3
d_gene: NA
CDR3aa: CASSYEGYNEQFF
CDR3nt: TGTGCCAGCAGTTACGAGGGCTACAATGAGCAGTTCTTC

j_gene: TRBJ2-3
abundance: many
v_gene: TRBV24-1
d_gene: TRBD1
CDR3aa: CATEGQGADTQYF
CDR3nt: TGTGCCACCGAGGGACAGGGGGCAGATACGCAGTATTTT

j_gene: TRBJ2-3
abundance: NA
v_gene: TRBV11-3
d_gene: NA
CDR3aa: CASSSDGVSQYF
CDR3nt: TGTGCCAGCAGCTCAGATGGGGTCTCGCAGTATTTT

j_gene: TRBJ2-7
abundance: few
v_gene: TRBV6-6
d_gene: NA
CDR3aa: CASSYVSLGEQYF
CDR3nt: TGTGCCAGCAGTTACGTCAGCCTTGGGGAGCAGTACTTC

j_gene: TRBJ2-3
abundance: NA
v_gene: TRBV7-8
d_gene: TRBD1
CDR3aa: CASSPDRATDTQYF
CDR3nt: TGTGCCAGCAGCCCAGACAGGGCCACAGATACGCAGTATTTT

j_gene: TRBJ2-5
abundance: NA
v_gene: TRBV5-1
d_gene: TRBD2
CDR3aa: CASSLARGGLIETQYF
CDR3nt: TGCGCCAGCAGCTTGGCACGCGGGGGGCTTATAGAGACCCAGTACTTC

j_gene: TRBJ1-1
abundance: NA
v_gene: TRBV6-5
d_gene: NA
CDR3aa: CASSYYRDEEAFF
CDR3nt: TGTGCCAGCAGTTACTACAGGGATGAAGAAGCTTTCTTT

j_gene: TRBJ1-2
abundance: NA
v_gene: TRBV20-1
d_gene: NA
CDR3aa: CSASRVSYGYTF
CDR3nt: TGCAGTGCTAGCAGGGTTAGCTATGGCTACACCTTC

j_gene: TRBJ2-3
abundance: NA
v_gene: TRBV5-5
d_gene: TRBD1
CDR3aa: CATTGTGITDTQYF
CDR3nt: TGTGCCACCACCGGGACAGGGATCACAGATACGCAGTATTTT

j_gene: TRBJ1-4
abundance: NA
v_gene: TRBV7-6
d_gene: NA
CDR3aa: CASSLVDEKLFF
CDR3nt: TGTGCCAGCAGCTTAGTTGATGAAAAACTGTTTTTT

j_gene: TRBJ2-7
abundance: few
v_gene: TRBV5-1
d_gene: NA
CDR3aa: CASRPRAEWEQYF
CDR3nt: TGCGCCAGCAGACCCAGGGCTGAATGGGAGCAGTACTTC

j_gene: TRBJ2-1
abundance: NA
v_gene: TRBV27
d_gene: NA
CDR3aa: CASSLLTRREQFF
CDR3nt: TGTGCCAGCAGTTTATTAACTCGAAGGGAGCAGTTCTTC

j_gene: TRBJ2-5
abundance: many
v_gene: TRBV15
d_gene: NA
CDR3aa: CATSRGGAQETQYF
CDR3nt: TGTGCCACCAGCAGAGGTGGAGCACAAGAGACCCAGTACTTC

j_gene: TRBJ2-3
abundance: NA
v_gene: TRBV4-3
d_gene: TRBD2
CDR3aa: CASSKSGTSGDTQYF
CDR3nt: TGCGCCAGCAGCAAATCCGGGACTAGCGGGGATACGCAGTATTTT

j_gene: TRBJ1-2
abundance: few
v_gene: TRBV4-1
d_gene: NA
CDR3aa: CASSQGTNYGYTF
CDR3nt: TGCGCCAGCAGTCAGGGGACGAACTATGGCTACACCTTC

j_gene: TRBJ1-5
abundance: NA
v_gene: TRBV6-1
d_gene: TRBD1
CDR3aa: CASRLGQPSNQPQHF
CDR3nt: TGTGCCAGCAGGTTGGGACAGCCAAGCAATCAGCCCCAGCATTTT

j_gene: TRBJ1-6
abundance: few
v_gene: TRBV7-9
d_gene: NA
CDR3aa: CASSFEPWDSPLHF
CDR3nt: TGTGCCAGCAGCTTTGAGCCGTGGGATTCACCCCTCCACTTT

j_gene: TRBJ1-4
abundance: few
v_gene: TRBV7-2
d_gene: NA
CDR3aa: CASSLNNEKLFF
CDR3nt: TGTGCCAGCAGCTTAAATAATGAAAAACTGTTTTTT

j_gene: TRBJ2-5
abundance: NA
v_gene: TRBV2
d_gene: TRBD1
CDR3aa: CASTAGGQETQYF
CDR3nt: TGTGCCAGCACGGCAGGGGGCCAAGAGACCCAGTACTTC

j_gene: TRBJ1-4
abundance: NA
v_gene: TRBV12-3/TRBV12-4
d_gene: TRBD1
CDR3aa: CASSSRNLAGTGDEKLFF
CDR3nt: TGTGCCAGCAGTTCCCGAAACCTCGCCGGGACAGGGGACGAAAAACTGTTTTTT

j_gene: TRBJ1-1
abundance: NA
v_gene: TRBV12-3/TRBV12-4
d_gene: NA
CDR3aa: CASSWQGPLTEAFF
CDR3nt: TGTGCCAGCAGTTGGCAGGGGCCCTTGACTGAAGCTTTCTTT

j_gene: TRBJ1-1
abundance: few
v_gene: TRBV6-2/TRBV6-3
d_gene: NA
CDR3aa: CASRDARGASPYTEAFF
CDR3nt: TGTGCCAGCAGGGACGCCCGGGGGGCGAGCCCCTACACTGAAGCTTTCTTT

j_gene: TRBJ1-5
abundance: NA
v_gene: TRBV27
d_gene: TRBD1
CDR3aa: CASSGQEGQPQHF
CDR3nt: TGTGCCAGCAGTGGACAGGAGGGCCAGCCCCAGCATTTT

j_gene: TRBJ2-3
abundance: NA
v_gene: TRBV3-1
d_gene: NA
CDR3aa: CASSQHDLKTQYF
CDR3nt: TGTGCCAGCAGCCAACATGACCTGAAAACGCAGTATTTT

j_gene: TRBJ1-6
abundance: NA
v_gene: TRBV9
d_gene: TRBD1
CDR3aa: CASSAGTDSPLHF
CDR3nt: TGTGCCAGCAGCGCTGGGACAGATTCACCCCTCCACTTT

j_gene: TRBJ2-3
abundance: NA
v_gene: TRBV29-1
d_gene: TRBD2
CDR3aa: CSVEEASGGKDTQYF
CDR3nt: TGCAGCGTTGAAGAGGCCAGCGGGGGGAAAGATACGCAGTATTTT

j_gene: TRBJ2-5
abundance: NA
v_gene: TRBV9
d_gene: NA
CDR3aa: CASSVNPLAETQYF
CDR3nt: TGTGCCAGCAGCGTAAATCCGCTAGCGGAGACCCAGTACTTC

j_gene: TRBJ1-2
abundance: NA
v_gene: TRBV20-1
d_gene: NA
CDR3aa: CSARVREDYGYTF
CDR3nt: TGCAGTGCTAGAGTCAGGGAGGACTATGGCTACACCTTC

j_gene: TRBJ2-7
abundance: few
v_gene: TRBV29-1
d_gene: NA
CDR3aa: CSVSWRKRDYEQYF
CDR3nt: TGCAGCGTTAGTTGGAGGAAGAGGGACTACGAGCAGTACTTC

j_gene: TRBJ1-1
abundance: few
v_gene: TRBV6-2/TRBV6-3
d_gene: NA
CDR3aa: CASSRSGGHTRREAFF
CDR3nt: TGTGCCAGCAGCCGCTCCGGGGGACATACTCGTCGGGAAGCTTTCTTT

j_gene: TRBJ1-1
abundance: NA
v_gene: TRBV6-6
d_gene: NA
CDR3aa: CASSPSRGTEAFF
CDR3nt: TGTGCCAGCAGCCCTAGTCGTGGCACTGAAGCTTTCTTT

j_gene: TRBJ2-2
abundance: few
v_gene: TRBV7-2
d_gene: NA
CDR3aa: CASSPSLGELFF
CDR3nt: TGTGCCAGCAGCCCCTCCCTTGGGGAGCTGTTTTTT